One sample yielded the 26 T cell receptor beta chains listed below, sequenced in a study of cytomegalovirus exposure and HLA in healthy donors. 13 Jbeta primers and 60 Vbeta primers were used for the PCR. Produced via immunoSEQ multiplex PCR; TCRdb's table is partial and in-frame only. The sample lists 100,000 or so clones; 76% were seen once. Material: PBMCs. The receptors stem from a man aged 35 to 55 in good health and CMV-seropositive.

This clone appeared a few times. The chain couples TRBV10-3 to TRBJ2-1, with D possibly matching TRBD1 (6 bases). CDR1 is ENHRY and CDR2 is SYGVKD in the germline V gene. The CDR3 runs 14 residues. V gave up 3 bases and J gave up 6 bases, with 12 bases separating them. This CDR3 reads CAISEAGDANEQFF. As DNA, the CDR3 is TGTGCCATCAGTGAAGCAGGGGACGCCAATGAGCAGTTCTTC.

CDR3 in DNA: TGTGCCAGCAGGGGGCTAGCGGGACAGCGGTACTTC. Translating it yields CASRGLAGQRYF. The chain uses TRBV6-1 and TRBJ2-5, with 9 bases lining up with TRBD2. The CDR3 is made up of 12 amino acids. Losses at the gene ends were 6 bases for V and 13 bases for J; bases not matched to a gene: 9. Germline CDR1 MNHNS, CDR2 SASEGT.

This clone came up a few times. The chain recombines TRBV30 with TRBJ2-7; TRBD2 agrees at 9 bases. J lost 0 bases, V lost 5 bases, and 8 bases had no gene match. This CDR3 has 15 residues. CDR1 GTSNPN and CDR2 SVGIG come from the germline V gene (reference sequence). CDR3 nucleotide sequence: TGTGCCTGGGGATTAAGCGGGGGGTTCTCCTACGAGCAGTACTTC. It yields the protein CAWGLSGGFSYEQYF.

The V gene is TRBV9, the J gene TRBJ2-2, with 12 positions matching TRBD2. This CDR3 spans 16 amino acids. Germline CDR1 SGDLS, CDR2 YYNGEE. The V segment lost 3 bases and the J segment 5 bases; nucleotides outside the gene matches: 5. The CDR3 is CASSGLAGELTGELFF. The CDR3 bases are TGTGCCAGCAGCGGACTAGCGGGAGAGCTTACCGGGGAGCTGTTTTTT. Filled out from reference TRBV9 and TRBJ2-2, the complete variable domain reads DSGVTQTPKHLITATGQRVTLRCSPRSGDLSVYWYQQSLDQGLQFLIQYYNGEERAKGNILERFSAQQFPDLHSELNLSSLELGDSALYFCASSGLAGELTGELFFGEGSRLTVL.

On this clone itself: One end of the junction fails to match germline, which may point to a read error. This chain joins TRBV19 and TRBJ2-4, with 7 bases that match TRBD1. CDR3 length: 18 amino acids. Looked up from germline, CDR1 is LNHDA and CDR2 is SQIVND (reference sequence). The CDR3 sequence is CASTLGLDRSSSKNSQYF. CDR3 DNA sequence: TGTGCCAGTACCCTCGGGCTGGACAGGTCCTCCTCCAAAAACAGTCAGTACTTC.

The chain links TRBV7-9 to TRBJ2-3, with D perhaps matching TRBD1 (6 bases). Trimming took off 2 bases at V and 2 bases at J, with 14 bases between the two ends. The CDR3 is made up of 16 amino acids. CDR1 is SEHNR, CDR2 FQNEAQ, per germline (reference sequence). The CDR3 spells CASSLKGRGTTDTQYF. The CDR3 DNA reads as TGTGCCAGCAGCTTAAAGGGCAGGGGTACCACAGATACGCAGTATTTT.

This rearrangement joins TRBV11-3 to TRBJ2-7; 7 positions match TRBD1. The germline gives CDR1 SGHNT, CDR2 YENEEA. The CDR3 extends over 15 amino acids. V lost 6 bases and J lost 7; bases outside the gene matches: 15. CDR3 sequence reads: CASRLRTGLPSEQYF. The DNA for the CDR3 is TGTGCCAGCAGACTAAGGACAGGCCTTCCCTCGGAGCAGTACTTC.

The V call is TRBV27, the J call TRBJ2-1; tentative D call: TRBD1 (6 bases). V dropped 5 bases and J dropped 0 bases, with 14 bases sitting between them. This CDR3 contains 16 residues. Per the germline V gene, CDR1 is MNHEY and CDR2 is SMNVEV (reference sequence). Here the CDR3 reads CASSHNRGSSYNEQFF. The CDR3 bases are TGTGCCAGCAGTCACAATAGGGGGAGCTCCTACAATGAGCAGTTCTTC.

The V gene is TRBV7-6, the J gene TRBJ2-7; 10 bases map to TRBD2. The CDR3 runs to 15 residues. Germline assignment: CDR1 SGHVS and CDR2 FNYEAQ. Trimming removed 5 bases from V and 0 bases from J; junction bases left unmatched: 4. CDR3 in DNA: TGTGCCAGCAGCCGAGCGGGGGGGTCCTCCTACGAGCAGTACTTC. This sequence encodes CASSRAGGSSYEQYF.

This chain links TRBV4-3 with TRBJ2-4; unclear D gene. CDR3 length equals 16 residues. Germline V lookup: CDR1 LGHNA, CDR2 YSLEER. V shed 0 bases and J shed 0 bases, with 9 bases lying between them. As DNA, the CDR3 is TGCGCCAGCAGCCAAGATCCGATACTAGCCAAAAACATTCAGTACTTC. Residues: CASSQDPILAKNIQYF.

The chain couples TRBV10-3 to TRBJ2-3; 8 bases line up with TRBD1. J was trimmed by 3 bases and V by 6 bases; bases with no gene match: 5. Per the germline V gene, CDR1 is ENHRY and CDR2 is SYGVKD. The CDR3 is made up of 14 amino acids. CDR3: CAIRPDRGTDTQYF. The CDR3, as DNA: TGTGCCATCAGACCCGACAGGGGTACAGATACGCAGTATTTT.

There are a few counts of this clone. CDR3 in amino acids: CASSYRGQGYTF. DNA of the CDR3: TGTGCCAGCAGTTACAGGGGGCAAGGCTACACCTTC. The rearrangement uses TRBV6-5 and TRBJ1-2; 7 nucleotides match TRBD1. Trimming at V came to 2 bases and at J to 8 bases, leaving 2 bases not matched to a gene. The CDR3 runs 12 residues. Germline values: CDR1 MNHEY, CDR2 SVGAGI.

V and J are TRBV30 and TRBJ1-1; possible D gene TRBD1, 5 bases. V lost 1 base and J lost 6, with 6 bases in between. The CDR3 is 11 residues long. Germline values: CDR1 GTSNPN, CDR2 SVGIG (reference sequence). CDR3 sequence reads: CAWSGGAEAFF. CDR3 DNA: TGTGCCTGGAGTGGGGGCGCTGAAGCTTTCTTT. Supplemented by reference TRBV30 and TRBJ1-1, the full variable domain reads SQTIHQWPATLVQPVGSPLSLECTVEGTSNPNLYWYRQAAGRGLQLLFYSVGIGQISSEVPQNLSASRPQDRQFILSSKKLLLSDSGFYLCAWSGGAEAFFGQGTRLTVV.

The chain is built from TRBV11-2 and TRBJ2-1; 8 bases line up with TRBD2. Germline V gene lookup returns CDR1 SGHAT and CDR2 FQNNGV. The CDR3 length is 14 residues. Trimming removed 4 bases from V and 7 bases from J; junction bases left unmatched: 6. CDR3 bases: TGTGCCAGCAGCTCCCCGGGAGGGGCGAATGAGCAGTTCTTC. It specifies CASSSPGGANEQFF.

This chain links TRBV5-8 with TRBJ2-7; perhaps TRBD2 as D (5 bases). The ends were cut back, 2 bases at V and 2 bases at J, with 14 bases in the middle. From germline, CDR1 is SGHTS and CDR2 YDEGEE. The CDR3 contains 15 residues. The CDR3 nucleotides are TGTGCCAGCAGCTTACTTCCGAGGGTTACCTACGAGCAGTACTTC. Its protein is CASSLLPRVTYEQYF.

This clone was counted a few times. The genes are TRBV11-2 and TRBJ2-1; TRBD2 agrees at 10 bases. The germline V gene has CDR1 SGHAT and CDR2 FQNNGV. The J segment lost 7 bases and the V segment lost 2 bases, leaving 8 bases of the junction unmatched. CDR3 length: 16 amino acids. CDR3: CASSLRLAGVQNEQFF. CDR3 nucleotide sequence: TGTGCCAGCAGCTTAAGGCTAGCGGGAGTTCAGAATGAGCAGTTCTTC. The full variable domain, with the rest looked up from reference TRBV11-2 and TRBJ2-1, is EAGVAQSPRYKIIEKRQSVAFWCNPISGHATLYWYQQILGQGPKLLIQFQNNGVVDDSQLPKDRFSAERLKGVDSTLKIQPAKLEDSAVYLCASSLRLAGVQNEQFFGPGTRLTVL.

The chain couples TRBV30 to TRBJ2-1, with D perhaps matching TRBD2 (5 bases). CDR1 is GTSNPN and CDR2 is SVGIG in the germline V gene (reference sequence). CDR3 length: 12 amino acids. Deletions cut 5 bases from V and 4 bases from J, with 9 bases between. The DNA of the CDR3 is TGTGCCTGGGCGGGTTCTTACAATGAGCAGTTCTTC. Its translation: CAWAGSYNEQFF. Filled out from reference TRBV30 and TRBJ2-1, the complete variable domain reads SQTIHQWPATLVQPVGSPLSLECTVEGTSNPNLYWYRQAAGRGLQLLFYSVGIGQISSEVPQNLSASRPQDRQFILSSKKLLLSDSGFYLCAWAGSYNEQFFGPGTRLTVL.

The chain's CDR3 is CASSPEGSGWTGYTF. The CDR3 DNA follows: TGTGCCAGCAGCCCCGAGGGTTCTGGGTGGACTGGCTACACCTTC. The chain couples TRBV11-2 to TRBJ1-2; D remains unclear. Deletions cut 5 bases from V and 7 bases from J, with 20 bases between. Germline loops: CDR1 SGHAT, CDR2 FQNNGV. This CDR3 has 15 amino acids.

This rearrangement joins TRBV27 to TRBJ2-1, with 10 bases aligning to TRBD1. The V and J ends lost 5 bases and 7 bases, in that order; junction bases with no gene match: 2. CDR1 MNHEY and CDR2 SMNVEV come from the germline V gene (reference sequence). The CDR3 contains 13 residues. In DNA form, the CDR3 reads TGTGCCAGCAGTCAGGGACAGGGGAATGAGCAGTTCTTC. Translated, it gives CASSQGQGNEQFF.

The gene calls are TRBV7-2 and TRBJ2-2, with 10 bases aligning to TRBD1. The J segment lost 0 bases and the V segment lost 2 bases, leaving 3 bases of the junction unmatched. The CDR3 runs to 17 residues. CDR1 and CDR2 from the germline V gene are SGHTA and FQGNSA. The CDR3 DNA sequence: TGTGCCAGCAGCTTACGACAGGGGGCACCGAACACCGGGGAGCTGTTTTTT. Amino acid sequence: CASSLRQGAPNTGELFF.

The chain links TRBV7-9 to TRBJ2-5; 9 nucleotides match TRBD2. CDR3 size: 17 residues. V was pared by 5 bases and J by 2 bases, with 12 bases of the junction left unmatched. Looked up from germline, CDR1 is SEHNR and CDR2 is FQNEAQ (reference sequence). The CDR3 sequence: CASSKDVTAGGQETQYF. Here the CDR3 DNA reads TGTGCCAGCAGCAAGGACGTGACAGCGGGAGGTCAAGAGACCCAGTACTTC.

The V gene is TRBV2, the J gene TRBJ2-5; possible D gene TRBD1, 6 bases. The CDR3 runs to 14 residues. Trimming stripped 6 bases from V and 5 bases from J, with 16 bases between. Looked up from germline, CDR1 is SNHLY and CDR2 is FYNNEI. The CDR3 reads CASRARGTWETQYF. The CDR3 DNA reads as TGTGCCAGCAGGGCCAGGGGAACGTGGGAGACCCAGTACTTC.

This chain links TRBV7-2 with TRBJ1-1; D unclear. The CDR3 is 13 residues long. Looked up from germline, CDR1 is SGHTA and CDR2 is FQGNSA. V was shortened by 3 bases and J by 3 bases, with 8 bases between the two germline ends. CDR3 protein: CASSFGVDTEAFF. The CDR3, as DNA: TGTGCCAGCAGCTTTGGAGTTGACACTGAAGCTTTCTTT.

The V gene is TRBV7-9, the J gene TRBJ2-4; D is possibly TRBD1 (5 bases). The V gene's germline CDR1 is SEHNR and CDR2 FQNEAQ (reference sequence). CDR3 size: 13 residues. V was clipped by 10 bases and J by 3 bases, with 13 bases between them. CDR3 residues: CAIDSTGKNIQYF. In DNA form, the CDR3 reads TGTGCCATCGATAGTACAGGCAAAAACATTCAGTACTTC. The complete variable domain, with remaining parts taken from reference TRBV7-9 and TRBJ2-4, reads DTGVSQNPRHKITKRGQNVTFRCDPISEHNRLYWYRQTLGQGPEFLTYFQNEAQLEKSRLLSDRFSAERPKGSFSTLEIQRTEQGDSAMYLCAIDSTGKNIQYFGAGTRLSVL.

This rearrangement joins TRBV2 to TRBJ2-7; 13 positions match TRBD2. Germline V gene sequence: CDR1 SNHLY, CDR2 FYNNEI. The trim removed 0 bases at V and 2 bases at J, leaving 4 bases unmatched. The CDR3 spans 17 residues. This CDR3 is CASSEAWGLAGPYEQYF. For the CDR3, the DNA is TGTGCCAGCAGTGAAGCGTGGGGACTAGCGGGGCCCTACGAGCAGTACTTC.

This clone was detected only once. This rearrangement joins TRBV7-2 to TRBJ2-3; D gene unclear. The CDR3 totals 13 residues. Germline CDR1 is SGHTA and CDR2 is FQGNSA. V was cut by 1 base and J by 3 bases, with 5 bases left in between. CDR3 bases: TGTGCCAGCAGCTTAGGAGGTACAGATACGCAGTATTTT. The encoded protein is CASSLGGTDTQYF.